This TCR beta chain was sequenced in a study of T cell responses to AZD1222 COVID-19 vaccine. Profiling relied on immunoSEQ multiplex PCR, and the TCRdb table lists in-frame clones only, not all of them. This sample has approximately 52,000 clones, with roughly 87% found just once. The V gene's germline CDR1 is LNHDA and CDR2 SQIVND (reference sequence). CDR3 size: 13 residues. The V end was cut by 5 bases, the J end by 2 bases, with 10 bases between. This clonotype was sampled from an adult who received the AZD1222 COVID-19 vaccine. This chain connects TRBV19 to TRBJ2-7, with D possibly called TRBD1 or TRBD2 (5 bases each). This sample comprised peripheral blood, obtained 28 days after the second AZD1222 dose. The chain's CDR3 is CASSRGGPYEQYF. The CDR3 bases are TGTGCCAGTAGTCGTGGGGGTCCCTACGAGCAGTACTTC.